This T cell receptor (beta chain) is drawn from a study of blood T cell repertoires in COVID-19. Study as a whole: COVID-19 samples from acute and convalescent phases originated in the United States, Italy and Spain.

This CDR3 contains 12 residues. Trimming removed 5 bases from V and 5 bases from J, with 10 bases in between. CDR1 and CDR2 from the germline V gene are MDHEN and SYDVKM. The protocol was immunoSEQ multiplex PCR, while the TCRdb copy is restricted to in-frame clones and leaves out a portion. The table includes 45,000 to 70,000 clones, approximately 90% detected once. The gene calls are TRBV28 and TRBJ2-7; D perhaps matches TRBD1 (6 bases). The receptor was derived from a woman aged 55 to 70 with active or convalescent COVID-19. Sequenced: peripheral blood. The CDR3 nucleotides read TGTGCCAGCAGTGCCAGGGGTCACGAGCAGTACTTC. Its protein product is CASSARGHEQYF.